This T cell receptor (beta chain) was found in a study of shared clonotypes between healthy human individuals. General study findings and limits: Naive subsets generally exceeded memory subsets in estimated richness.

Several immunoSEQ plates held equal portions of the genomic DNA taken from each subset. Data came from immunoSEQ multiplex PCR; TCRdb stores just in-frame clones and leaves some out. The sample contains 90,000 to 120,000 clones, less than 80% of which appear only once. The authors combined CD45RO+ cells with CCR7-negative CD45RA+ TemRA cells as CD8 memory. Notes on this clone: No antigen is known for it.

CDR3 length: 13 residues. Trimming cost V 5 bases and J 3 bases; bases outside gene matches: 3. Germline V gives CDR1 SGHNT, CDR2 YYREEE (reference sequence). The chain couples TRBV5-4 to TRBJ2-7, with 9 positions matching TRBD2. Sequenced sample: memory CD8+ T cells sorted from blood. Subset noted: CD45RO+ cells pooled with CCR7-negative TemRA cells. This clonotype originated in a woman aged 25 to 39 in good health. The CDR3 bases are TGTGCCAGCAGGACTAGCGGAAACTACGAGCAGTACTTC. Its translation is CASRTSGNYEQYF.